The clone carrying this T cell receptor beta chain was observed a single time. What it recognizes is unknown. This entry is derived from a study of shared clonotypes between healthy human individuals. The study, taken as a whole, reports: Sharing across several donors was seen in around 5% of naive CD4 clonotypes. Relative to memory subsets, naive subsets generally showed larger estimated richness. Non-shared clonotypes had lower generation probabilities than those shared by all four donors.

Several immunoSEQ plates received, in even portions, the genomic DNA of each subset. The assay was immunoSEQ multiplex PCR, and TCRdb's table has in-frame clones only and misses some. This table has approximately 980,000 clones, approximately 80% appearing once. The sample was memory CD4+ T cells sorted from blood. Noted subset: CD45RA-negative fraction. This clonotype was obtained from a man between 18 and 29 years old in good health.

The CDR3 sequence is CASSFSSGKSTDTQYF. In nucleotides, the CDR3 is TGCGCCAGCAGTTTTTCTAGCGGGAAGAGCACAGATACGCAGTATTTT. This chain joins TRBV5-1 and TRBJ2-3; 9 nucleotides line up with TRBD2. This CDR3 is built from 16 residues. The germline CDR1 and CDR2 sequences are SGHRS and YFSETQ. V was clipped by 5 bases and J by 0 bases; unmatched bases: 7.